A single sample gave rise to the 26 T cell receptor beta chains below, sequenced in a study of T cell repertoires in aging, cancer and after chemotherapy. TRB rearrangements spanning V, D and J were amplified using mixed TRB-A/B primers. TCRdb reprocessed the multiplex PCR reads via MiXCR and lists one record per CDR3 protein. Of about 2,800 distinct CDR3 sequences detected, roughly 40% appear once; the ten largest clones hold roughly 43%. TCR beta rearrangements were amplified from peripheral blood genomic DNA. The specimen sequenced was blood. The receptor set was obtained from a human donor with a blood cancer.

The CDR3 loop reads CASSRPGTGETQYF. CDR3 nucleotides: TGTGCCAGCAGCCGGCCCGGGACAGGCGAGACCCAGTACTTC. J is TRBJ2-5 and V is TRBV12-3 or TRBV12-4, with TRBD1 matching over 8 bases. The CDR3 runs 14 residues. V dropped 6 bases and J dropped 5; count of bases not matched to a gene: 8.

The chain's CDR3 is CSAREDRVNYGYTF. CDR3 sequence (DNA): TGCAGTGCTAGAGAGGATAGGGTAAACTATGGCTACACCTTC. The gene calls are TRBV20-1 and TRBJ1-2; D gene ambiguous. The CDR3 runs 14 residues. Trimming took 0 bases from V and 2 from J, leaving 10 bases between them. Germline CDR1 DFQATT, CDR2 SNEGSKA (reference sequence).

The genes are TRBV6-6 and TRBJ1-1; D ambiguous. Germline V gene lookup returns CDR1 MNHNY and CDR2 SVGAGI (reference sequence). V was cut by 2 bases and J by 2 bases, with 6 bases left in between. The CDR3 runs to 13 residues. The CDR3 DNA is TGTGCCAGCAGTTACGGCAGAAACACTGAAGCTTTCTTT. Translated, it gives CASSYGRNTEAFF.

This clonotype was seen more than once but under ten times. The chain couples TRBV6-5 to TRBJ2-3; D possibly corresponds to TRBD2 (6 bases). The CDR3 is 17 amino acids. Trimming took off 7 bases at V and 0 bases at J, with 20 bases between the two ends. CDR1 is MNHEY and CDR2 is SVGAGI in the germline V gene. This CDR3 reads CASTLRTGRISTDTQYF. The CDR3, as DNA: TGTGCCAGCACTCTCAGGACGGGGAGGATTAGCACAGATACGCAGTATTTT.

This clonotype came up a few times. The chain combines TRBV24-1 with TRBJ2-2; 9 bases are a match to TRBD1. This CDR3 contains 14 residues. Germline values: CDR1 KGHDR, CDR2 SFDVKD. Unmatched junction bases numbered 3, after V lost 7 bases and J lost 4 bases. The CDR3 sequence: CATRGQGATGELFF. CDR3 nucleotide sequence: TGTGCCACCAGGGGACAGGGTGCCACCGGGGAGCTGTTTTTT.

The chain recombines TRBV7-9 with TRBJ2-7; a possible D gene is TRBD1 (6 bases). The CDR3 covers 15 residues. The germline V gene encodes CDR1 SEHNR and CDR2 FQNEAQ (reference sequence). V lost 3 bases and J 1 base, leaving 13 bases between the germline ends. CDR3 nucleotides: TGTGCCAGCAGCTTCGCGACAGGAGTTTCCTACGAGCAGTACTTC. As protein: CASSFATGVSYEQYF.

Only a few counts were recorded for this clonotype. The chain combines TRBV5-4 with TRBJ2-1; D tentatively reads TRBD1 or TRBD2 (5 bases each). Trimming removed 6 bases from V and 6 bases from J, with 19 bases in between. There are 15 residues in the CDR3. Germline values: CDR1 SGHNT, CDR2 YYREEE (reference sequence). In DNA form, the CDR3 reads TGTGCCAGCACCTCCTGGGGCCAAGGAGGCAATGAGCAGTTCTTC. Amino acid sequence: CASTSWGQGGNEQFF.

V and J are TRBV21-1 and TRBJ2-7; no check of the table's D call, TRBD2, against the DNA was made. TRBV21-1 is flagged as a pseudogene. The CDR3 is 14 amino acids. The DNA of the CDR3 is TGTGCCAGCAGCAAAGAGGGCAGCTCCTACGAGCAGTACTTC. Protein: CASSKEGSSYEQYF.

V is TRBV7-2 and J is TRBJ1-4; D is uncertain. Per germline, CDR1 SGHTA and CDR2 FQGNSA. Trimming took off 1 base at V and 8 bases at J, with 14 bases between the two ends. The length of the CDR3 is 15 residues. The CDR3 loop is CASSLDGPPREKLFF. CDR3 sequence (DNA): TGTGCCAGCAGCTTAGACGGGCCCCCGAGGGAAAAACTGTTTTTT.

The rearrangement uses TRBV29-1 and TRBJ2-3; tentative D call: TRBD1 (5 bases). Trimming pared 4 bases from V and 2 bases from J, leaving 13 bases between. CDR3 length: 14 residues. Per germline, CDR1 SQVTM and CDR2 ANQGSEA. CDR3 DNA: TGCAGCGTTGGGAAAGGCAGGGCCACAGATACGCAGTATTTT. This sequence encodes CSVGKGRATDTQYF.

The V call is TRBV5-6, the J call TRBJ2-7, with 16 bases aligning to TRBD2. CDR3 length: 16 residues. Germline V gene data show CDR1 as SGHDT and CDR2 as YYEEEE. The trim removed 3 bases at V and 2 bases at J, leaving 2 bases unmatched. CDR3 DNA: TGTGCCAGCAGCTCGGGACTAGCGGGAGGGGCCTACGAGCAGTACTTC. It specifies CASSSGLAGGAYEQYF.

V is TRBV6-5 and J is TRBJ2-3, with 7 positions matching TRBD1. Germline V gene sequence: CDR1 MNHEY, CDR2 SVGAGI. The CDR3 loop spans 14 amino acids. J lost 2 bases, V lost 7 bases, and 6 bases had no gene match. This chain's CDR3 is CASTRGSITDTQYF. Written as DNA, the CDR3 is TGTGCCAGCACCAGGGGGAGTATCACAGATACGCAGTATTTT.

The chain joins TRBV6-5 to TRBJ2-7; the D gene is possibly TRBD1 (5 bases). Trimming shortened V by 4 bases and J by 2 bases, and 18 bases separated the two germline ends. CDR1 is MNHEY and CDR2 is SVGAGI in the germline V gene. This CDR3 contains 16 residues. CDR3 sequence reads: CASSLPDTSRPYEQYF. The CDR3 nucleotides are TGTGCCAGCAGTTTGCCGGACACCTCGAGGCCCTACGAGCAGTACTTC.

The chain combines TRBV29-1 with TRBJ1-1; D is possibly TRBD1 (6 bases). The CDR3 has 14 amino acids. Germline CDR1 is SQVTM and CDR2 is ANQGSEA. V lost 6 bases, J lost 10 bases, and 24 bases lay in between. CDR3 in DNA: TGCAGCGTGAGGGCTTTAGGGGGGGGGTTGAGAGCTTTCTTT. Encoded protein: CSVRALGGGLRAFF.

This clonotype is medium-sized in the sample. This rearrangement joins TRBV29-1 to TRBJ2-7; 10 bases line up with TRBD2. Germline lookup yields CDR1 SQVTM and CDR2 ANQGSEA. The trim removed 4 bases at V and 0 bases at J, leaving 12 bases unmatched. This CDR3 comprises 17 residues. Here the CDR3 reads CSVAGTSDLLSSYEQYF. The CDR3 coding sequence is TGCAGCGTTGCAGGGACTAGCGATTTGCTAAGCTCCTACGAGCAGTACTTC.

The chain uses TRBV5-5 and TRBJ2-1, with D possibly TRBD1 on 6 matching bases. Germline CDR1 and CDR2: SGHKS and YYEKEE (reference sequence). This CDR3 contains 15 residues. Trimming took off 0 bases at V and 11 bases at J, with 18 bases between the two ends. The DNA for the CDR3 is TGTGCCAGCAGCTTGGGGGTAGCCCCAGGGGTTAAGCAGTTCTTC. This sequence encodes CASSLGVAPGVKQFF.

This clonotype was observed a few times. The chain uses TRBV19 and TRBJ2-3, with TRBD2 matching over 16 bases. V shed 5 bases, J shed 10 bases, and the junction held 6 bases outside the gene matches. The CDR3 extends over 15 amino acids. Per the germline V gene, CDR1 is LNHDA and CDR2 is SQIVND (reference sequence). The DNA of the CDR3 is TGTGCCAGTAGTGGGGGACTAGCGGGAGGGCCCTCGCAGTATTTT. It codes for CASSGGLAGGPSQYF.

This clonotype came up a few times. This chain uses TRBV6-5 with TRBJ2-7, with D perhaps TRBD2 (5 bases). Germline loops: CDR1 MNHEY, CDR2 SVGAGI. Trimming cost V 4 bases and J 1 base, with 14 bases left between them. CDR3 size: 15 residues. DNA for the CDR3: TGTGCCAGCAGTTCCTCCACTCGGGGTTCCTACGAGCAGTACTTC. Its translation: CASSSSTRGSYEQYF.

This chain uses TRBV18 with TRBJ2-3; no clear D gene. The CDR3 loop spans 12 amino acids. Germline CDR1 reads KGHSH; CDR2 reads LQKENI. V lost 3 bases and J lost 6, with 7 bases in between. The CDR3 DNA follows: TGTGCCAGCTCACCGAGCGACGATACGCAGTATTTT. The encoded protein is CASSPSDDTQYF.

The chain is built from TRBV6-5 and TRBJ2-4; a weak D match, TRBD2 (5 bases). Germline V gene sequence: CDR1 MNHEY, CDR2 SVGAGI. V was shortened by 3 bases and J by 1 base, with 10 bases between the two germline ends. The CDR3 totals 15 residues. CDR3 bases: TGTGCCAGCAGTTATGAGGGAGCGGCCAAAAACATTCAGTACTTC. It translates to CASSYEGAAKNIQYF.

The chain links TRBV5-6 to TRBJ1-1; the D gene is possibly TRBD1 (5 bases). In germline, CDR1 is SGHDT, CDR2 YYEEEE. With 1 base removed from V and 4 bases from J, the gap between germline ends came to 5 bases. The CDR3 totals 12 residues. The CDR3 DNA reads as TGTGCCAGCAGCTTGAGGGGCACTGAAGCTTTCTTT. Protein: CASSLRGTEAFF.

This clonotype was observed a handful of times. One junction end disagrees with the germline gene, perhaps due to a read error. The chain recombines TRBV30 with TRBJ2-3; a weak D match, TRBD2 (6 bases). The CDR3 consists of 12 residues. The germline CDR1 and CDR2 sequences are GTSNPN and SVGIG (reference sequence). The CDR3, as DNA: TGTGCCTGGAGTAAGCGGGCGGATACTCAGTATTTT. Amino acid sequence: CAWSKRADTQYF.

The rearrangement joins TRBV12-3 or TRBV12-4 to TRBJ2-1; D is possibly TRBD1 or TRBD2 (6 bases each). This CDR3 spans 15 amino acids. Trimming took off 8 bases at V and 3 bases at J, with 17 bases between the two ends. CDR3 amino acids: CASRRGSGFYNEQFF. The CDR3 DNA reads TGTGCCAGCCGTAGGGGGAGCGGGTTCTACAATGAGCAGTTCTTC.

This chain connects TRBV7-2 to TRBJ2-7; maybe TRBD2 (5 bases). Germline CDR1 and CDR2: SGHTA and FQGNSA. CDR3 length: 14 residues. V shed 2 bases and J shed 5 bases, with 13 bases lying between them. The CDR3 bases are TGTGCCAGCAGCTTAAGAAGCGGAGGCCACGAGCAGTACTTC. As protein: CASSLRSGGHEQYF.

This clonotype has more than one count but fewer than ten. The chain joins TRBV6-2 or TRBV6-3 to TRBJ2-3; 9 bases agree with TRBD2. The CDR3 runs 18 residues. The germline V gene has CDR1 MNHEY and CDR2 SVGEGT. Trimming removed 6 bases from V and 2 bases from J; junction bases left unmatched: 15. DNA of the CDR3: TGTGCCAGCAGCCTATTACGTCGACTAGCGGATCTCACAGATACGCAGTATTTT. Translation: CASSLLRRLADLTDTQYF.

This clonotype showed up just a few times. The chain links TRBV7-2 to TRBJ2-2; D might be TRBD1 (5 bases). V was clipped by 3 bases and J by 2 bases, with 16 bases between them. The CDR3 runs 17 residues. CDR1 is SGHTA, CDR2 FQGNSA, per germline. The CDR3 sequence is CASSFRTGRRNTGELFF. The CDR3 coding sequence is TGTGCCAGCAGCTTTCGTACAGGAAGAAGAAACACCGGGGAGCTGTTTTTT.